Following are 14 T cell receptor beta chains from one sample sequenced in a study of blood T cell repertoires in COVID-19 (TCRdb year 2020). Library preparation used the immunoSEQ multiplex PCR assay. This immuneACCESS table, as held by TCRdb, lists in-frame sequences with V and J called but not all clones. Of the missing ones, under half trace to an unresolved V gene in checked studies; the others have no known cause. This sample lists some 87,000 clones; around four fifths were detected once. In total, the top ten clones hold roughly an eighth of the sample. The material sequenced was peripheral blood. The source of these receptors is a human donor in a cohort sampled during active COVID-19.

This clone was found a few times. This sequence joins TRBV4-1 and TRBJ1-5, with TRBD1 identical over 7 bases. This CDR3 is 14 amino acids long. Trimming removed 2 bases from V and 5 bases from J; junction bases left unmatched: 3. Germline assignment: CDR1 MGHRA and CDR2 YSYEKL. The CDR3 DNA is TGCGCCAGCAGCCAAAGTCAGGGGGATCAGCCCCAGCATTTT. Encoded protein: CASSQSQGDQPQHF.

V and J are TRBV6-6 and TRBJ1-6; D unresolved. Looked up from germline, CDR1 is MNHNY and CDR2 is SVGAGI (reference sequence). The CDR3 is made up of 13 amino acids. Trimming removed 3 bases at V and 9 bases at J, with 9 bases between. CDR3 DNA: TGTGCCAGCAGTTATGGAGGGTCTTCACCCCTCCACTTT. Translated, it gives CASSYGGSSPLHF.

The chain recombines TRBV6-1 with TRBJ1-5; 7 bases map to TRBD1. The trim removed 1 base at V and 0 bases at J, leaving 9 bases unmatched. Germline CDR1 and CDR2: MNHNS and SASEGT. The CDR3 length is 18 residues. The CDR3 reads CASSEEWQGVDSNQPQHF. DNA for the CDR3: TGTGCCAGCAGTGAAGAATGGCAGGGGGTAGATAGCAATCAGCCCCAGCATTTT.

The genes are TRBV15 and TRBJ2-1; TRBD2 aligns across 7 bases. This CDR3 region has 15 residues. The V and J ends lost 5 bases and 4 bases, in that order; junction bases with no gene match: 8. The V gene's germline CDR1 is LNHNV and CDR2 YYDKDF (reference sequence). This chain's CDR3 is CATSLPARGYNEQFF. In DNA form, the CDR3 reads TGTGCCACCAGCCTTCCGGCGCGGGGGTACAATGAGCAGTTCTTC.

V and J are TRBV7-9 and TRBJ1-2, with a tentative D call TRBD1 (6 bases). CDR1 is SEHNR, CDR2 FQNEAQ, per germline (reference sequence). V lost 5 bases to trimming and J lost 0 bases, with 13 bases between them. This CDR3 is 15 amino acids long. The CDR3 DNA sequence: TGTGCCAGCAGCCAACTCCACAGGGCTAACTATGGCTACACCTTC. Its protein is CASSQLHRANYGYTF.

V usage is TRBV7-9 and J usage is TRBJ2-2, with 10 nucleotides matching TRBD2. The V gene's germline CDR1 is SEHNR and CDR2 FQNEAQ (reference sequence). V was clipped by 5 bases and J by 3 bases; unmatched bases: 9. The CDR3 extends over 17 amino acids. The CDR3 region is CASSNLVTSGYTGELFF. CDR3 DNA sequence: TGTGCCAGCAGCAACCTGGTGACTAGCGGGTACACCGGGGAGCTGTTTTTT.

The gene calls are TRBV5-6 and TRBJ1-2, with 7 nucleotides matching TRBD1. V dropped 1 base and J dropped 1; count of bases not matched to a gene: 7. The CDR3 is 16 residues long. The germline V gene encodes CDR1 SGHDT and CDR2 YYEEEE. The CDR3 DNA sequence: TGTGCCAGCAGCTTGTGGGGGACAGCTCGTAACTATGGCTACACCTTC. Translated, it gives CASSLWGTARNYGYTF. Variable domain in full (rest from reference TRBV5-6 and TRBJ1-2): DAGVTQSPTHLIKTRGQQVTLRCSPKSGHDTVSWYQQALGQGPQFIFQYYEEEERQRGNFPDRFSGHQFPNYSSELNVNALLLGDSALYLCASSLWGTARNYGYTFGSGTRLTVV.

The V gene is TRBV30, the J gene TRBJ2-3; D may match TRBD1 or TRBD2 (7 bases each). CDR3 length: 12 amino acids. V lost 5 bases and J lost 4, with 10 bases in between. Germline V gene data show CDR1 as GTSNPN and CDR2 as SVGIG (reference sequence). CDR3 loop: CAWGRGPDTQYF. The CDR3 coding sequence is TGTGCCTGGGGGAGGGGGCCAGATACGCAGTATTTT.

This clone appeared once. The chain carries TRBV19 and TRBJ1-1; D perhaps matches TRBD1 (5 bases). The germline V gene encodes CDR1 LNHDA and CDR2 SQIVND (reference sequence). This CDR3 comprises 12 residues. V was trimmed by 10 bases and J by 5 bases, leaving 14 bases between them. CDR3 in amino acids: CATRSGYTEAFF. CDR3 in DNA: TGTGCCACCAGATCAGGGTATACTGAAGCTTTCTTT.

The rearrangement uses TRBV7-3 and TRBJ2-5; D remains ambiguous. Germline loops: CDR1 SGHTA, CDR2 FQGTGA. The ends were cut back, 2 bases at V and 5 bases at J, with 15 bases in the middle. CDR3 size: 15 residues. The CDR3 is CASSLEVTFWETQYF. The CDR3 DNA sequence: TGTGCCAGCAGCTTAGAGGTTACGTTTTGGGAGACCCAGTACTTC.

This clone was found a few times. This chain joins TRBV10-3 and TRBJ2-5, with TRBD2 matching over 8 bases. V was clipped by 6 bases and J by 9 bases; unmatched bases: 15. In germline, CDR1 is ENHRY, CDR2 SYGVKD. The CDR3 is 15 amino acids. The DNA of the CDR3 is TGTGCCATCAGCCGGGGGGGGTTCAGCATGGAGTCCCAGTACTTC. Translation: CAISRGGFSMESQYF.

The chain carries TRBV4-2 and TRBJ2-3; 8 bases line up with TRBD2. This CDR3 region has 17 residues. The germline V gene has CDR1 LGHNA and CDR2 YNFKEQ. Trimming cost V 4 bases and J 3 bases; bases outside gene matches: 12. As DNA, the CDR3 is TGTGCCAGCAGCCTAGAAGGCACGGGGGGGAGGACAGATACGCAGTATTTT. It translates to CASSLEGTGGRTDTQYF.

Worth noting for this clone: This sample includes further DNA sequences coding for the same CDR3. The chain couples TRBV7-3 to TRBJ2-5; 7 nucleotides line up with TRBD1. CDR1 and CDR2 from the germline V gene are SGHTA and FQGTGA. Losses at the gene ends were 5 bases for V and 5 bases for J; bases not matched to a gene: 8. This CDR3 region has 14 residues. This CDR3 reads CASSPNRGKETQYF. CDR3 coding DNA: TGTGCCAGCAGCCCTAACAGGGGAAAGGAGACCCAGTACTTC.

DNA of the CDR3: TGTGCCAGCAGTATCGACGGGGGGAACACTGAAGCTTTCTTT. This encodes CASSIDGGNTEAFF. The gene calls are TRBV2 and TRBJ1-1; D possibly corresponds to TRBD1 (5 bases). V was shortened by 5 bases and J by 1 base, with 11 bases between the two germline ends. There are 14 residues in the CDR3. Germline loops: CDR1 SNHLY, CDR2 FYNNEI.